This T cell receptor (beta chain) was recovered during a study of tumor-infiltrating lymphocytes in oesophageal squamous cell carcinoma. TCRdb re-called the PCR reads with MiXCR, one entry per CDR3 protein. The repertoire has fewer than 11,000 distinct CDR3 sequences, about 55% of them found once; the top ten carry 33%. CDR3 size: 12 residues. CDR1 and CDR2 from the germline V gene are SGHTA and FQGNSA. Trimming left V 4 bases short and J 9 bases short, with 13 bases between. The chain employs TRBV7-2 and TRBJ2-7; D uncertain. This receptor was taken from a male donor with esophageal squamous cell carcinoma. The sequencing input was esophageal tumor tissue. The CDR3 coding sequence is TGTGCCAGCAGCTCCACGTTAGTTCGGCAGTACTTC. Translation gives CASSSTLVRQYF.